Below, one T cell receptor (beta chain) is given with its context. The data originate from a study of T cell responses to AZD1222 COVID-19 vaccine. TCRdb's copy holds only in-frame clones and misses some; the assay was immunoSEQ multiplex PCR. The repertoire holds roughly 160,000 clones, with 87% as singletons. From germline, CDR1 is SQVTM and CDR2 ANQGSEA. The CDR3 is made up of 16 amino acids. Unmatched junction bases numbered 10, after V lost 0 bases and J lost 4 bases. The source was peripheral blood, collected 28 days after the second AZD1222 dose. The sequence derives from an adult who received the AZD1222 COVID-19 vaccine. The chain couples TRBV29-1 to TRBJ2-5; 8 bases are shared with TRBD1. The CDR3 DNA is TGCAGCGTTGAAGAAGCCAACAGGGGGAAGGGAGAGACCCAGTACTTC. It codes for CSVEEANRGKGETQYF.